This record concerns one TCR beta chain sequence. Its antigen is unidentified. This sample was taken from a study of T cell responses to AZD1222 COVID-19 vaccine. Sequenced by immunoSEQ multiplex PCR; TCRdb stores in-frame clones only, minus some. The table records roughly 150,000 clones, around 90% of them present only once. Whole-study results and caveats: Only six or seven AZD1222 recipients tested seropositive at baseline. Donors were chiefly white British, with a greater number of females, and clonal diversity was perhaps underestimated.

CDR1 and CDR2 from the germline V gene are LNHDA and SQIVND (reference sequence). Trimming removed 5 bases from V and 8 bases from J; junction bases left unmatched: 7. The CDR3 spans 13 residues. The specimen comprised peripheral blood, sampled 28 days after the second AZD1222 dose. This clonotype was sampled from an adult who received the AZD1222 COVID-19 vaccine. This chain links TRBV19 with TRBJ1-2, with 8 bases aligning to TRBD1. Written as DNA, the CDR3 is TGTGCCAGTAGTCGGACAGGGAGGGAAGGCTACACCTTC. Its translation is CASSRTGREGYTF.